This T cell receptor (beta chain) was captured by sequencing in a study of CD8 T cells in ankylosing spondylitis. Regarding the study as a whole: In peripheral blood, disease-linked CD8+ clones occurred at relatively low frequencies. Typical of ankylosing spondylitis blood, it appeared, was a TCR beta motif of several highly homologous variants. The clones that were linked to disease were reported to be significantly enriched in matched synovial fluid samples from ankylosing spondylitis patients.

Libraries for TCR beta were made by quantitative 5'-RACE with molecular barcodes. TCRdb passed the 5' RACE reads through MiXCR, listing each CDR3 protein once. The table records 350,000 to 550,000 distinct CDR3 sequences, 20% to 30% of them present only once. The CDR3 is made up of 16 amino acids. V lost 6 bases and J lost 4; bases outside the gene matches: 9. The V gene's germline CDR1 is MNHNS and CDR2 SASEGT. This clonotype was seen a few times. The antigen is not known. The V call is TRBV6-1, the J call TRBJ2-7, with TRBD2 identical over 13 bases. This TCR was recovered from a male donor with ankylosing spondylitis. Material: blood, either unsorted or a sorted T cell fraction (not recorded which). CDR3 in DNA: TGTGCCAGCAGCCCTATCGGACTAGCGGGAGAATACGAGCAGTACGTC. It specifies CASSPIGLAGEYEQYV.